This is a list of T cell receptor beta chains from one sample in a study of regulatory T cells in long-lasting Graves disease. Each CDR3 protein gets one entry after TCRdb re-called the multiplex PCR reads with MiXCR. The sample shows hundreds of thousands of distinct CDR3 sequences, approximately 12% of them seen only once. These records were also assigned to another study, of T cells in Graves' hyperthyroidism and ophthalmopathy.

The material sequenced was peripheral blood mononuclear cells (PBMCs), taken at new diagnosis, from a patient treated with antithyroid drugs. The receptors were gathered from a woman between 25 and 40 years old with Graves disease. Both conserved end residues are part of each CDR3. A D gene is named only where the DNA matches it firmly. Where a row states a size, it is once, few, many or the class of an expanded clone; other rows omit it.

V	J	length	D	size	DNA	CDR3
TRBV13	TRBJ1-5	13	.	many	TGTGCCAGCAGCTTATGGGGAGATCAGCCCCAGCATTTT	CASSLWGDQPQHF
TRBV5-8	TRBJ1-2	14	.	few	TGTGCCAGCAGCCAAAGGGGGGCCCACTATGGCTACACCTTC	CASSQRGAHYGYTF
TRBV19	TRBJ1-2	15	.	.	TGTGCCAGTAATTCACGTGGGACTGCAAACTATGGCTACACCTTC	CASNSRGTANYGYTF
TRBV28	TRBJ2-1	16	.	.	TGTGCCAGCAGTTCCCTCGCCTCTCGCCCCTACAATGAGCAGTTCTTC	CASSSLASRPYNEQFF
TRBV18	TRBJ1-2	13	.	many	TGTGCCAGCTCACCGACAGGTCGCTATGGCTACACCTTC	CASSPTGRYGYTF
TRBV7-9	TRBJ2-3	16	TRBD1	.	TGTGCCAGCAGCTTAGCGCACGGGACAGAGGGAGATACGCAGTATTTT	CASSLAHGTEGDTQYF
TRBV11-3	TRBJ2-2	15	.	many	TGTGCCAGCAGCTTAGGCGGGACGAACACCGGGGAGCTGTTTTTT	CASSLGGTNTGELFF
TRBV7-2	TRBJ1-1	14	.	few	TGTGCCAGCAGCTTAGGGGCAGGCGGGCAAGGAGCTTTCTTT	CASSLGAGGQGAFF
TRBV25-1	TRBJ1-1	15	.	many	TGTGCCAGCAGTGAATATTGGCAGACGAACACTGAAGCTTTCTTT	CASSEYWQTNTEAFF
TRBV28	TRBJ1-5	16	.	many	TGTGCCAGCAGTTTAGGGAGTACCGGGAGCAATCAGCCCCAGCATTTT	CASSLGSTGSNQPQHF
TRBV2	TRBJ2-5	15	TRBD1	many	TGTGCCAGCAGTAAAGACAGGGGCCTTTCATGGTCCCAGTACTTC	CASSKDRGLSWSQYF
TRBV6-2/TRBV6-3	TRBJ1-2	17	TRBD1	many	TGTGCCAGCAGTTACTCGGGGACAGGTTCGCTTCTTGTCGGCTACACCTTC	CASSYSGTGSLLVGYTF
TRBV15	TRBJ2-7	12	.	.	TGTGCCACCAGCAGTGGAGCTTACGAGCAGTACTTC	CATSSGAYEQYF
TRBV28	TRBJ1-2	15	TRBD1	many	TGTGCCAGCAGGGACAGGGTGGGGCGGTTCTATGGCTACACCTTC	CASRDRVGRFYGYTF
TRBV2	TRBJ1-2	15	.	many	TGTGCCAGCCCGGGCGCTGGCACTACTAACTATGGCTACACCTTC	CASPGAGTTNYGYTF
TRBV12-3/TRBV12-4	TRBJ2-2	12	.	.	TGTGCCAGCAGTTTAGGCCCTACGGAGCTGTTTTTT	CASSLGPTELFF
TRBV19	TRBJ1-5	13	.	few	TGTGCCAGTAACGCTCAGAGAAATCAGCCCCAGCATTTT	CASNAQRNQPQHF
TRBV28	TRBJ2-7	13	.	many	TGTGCCAGCAGTTTACTTGGTCCGTACGAGCAGTACTTC	CASSLLGPYEQYF
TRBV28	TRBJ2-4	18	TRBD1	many	TGTGCCAGCAGTCGGGACAGGGGTCATAATTTAGTCAAAAACATTCAGTACTTC	CASSRDRGHNLVKNIQYF
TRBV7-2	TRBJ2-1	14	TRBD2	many	TGTGCCAGCAGCTTACCTAGCGGGAAAAATGAGCAGTTCTTC	CASSLPSGKNEQFF
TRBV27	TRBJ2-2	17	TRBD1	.	TGTGCCAGCAGTTCGCCGACAGGGGTTGCGAACACCGGGGAGCTGTTTTTT	CASSSPTGVANTGELFF
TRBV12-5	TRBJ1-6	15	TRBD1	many	TGTGCTAGTGGTGTAGACAGGGGCCCCAGTTCACCCCTCCACTTT	CASGVDRGPSSPLHF
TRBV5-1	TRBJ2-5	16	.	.	TGCGCCAGCAGCTTGTTAGCGCGCTCCGGAGGAGAGACCCAGTACTTC	CASSLLARSGGETQYF
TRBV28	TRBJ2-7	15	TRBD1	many	TGTGCCAGCAGTCCCTTGGGGGACAGGGTCTACGAGCAGTACTTC	CASSPLGDRVYEQYF
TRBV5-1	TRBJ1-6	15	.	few	TGCGCCAGCAGCGTAGATGGGACTAAAAGCTCACCCCTCCACTTT	CASSVDGTKSSPLHF
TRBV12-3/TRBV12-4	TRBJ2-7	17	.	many	TGTGCCAGCAGTTCCTTCTTTGTTACTAGAGGCCCCTACGAGCAGTACTTC	CASSSFFVTRGPYEQYF
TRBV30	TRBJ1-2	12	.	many	TGTGCCTGGAGTGTCTCCACTTGGGGCTACACCTTC	CAWSVSTWGYTF
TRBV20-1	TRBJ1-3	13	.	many	TGCAGTGCTAGGTATATCTCTGGAAACACCATATATTTT	CSARYISGNTIYF
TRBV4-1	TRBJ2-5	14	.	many	TGCGCCAGCAGCTCTGACAGGTACCAAGAGACCCAGTACTTC	CASSSDRYQETQYF
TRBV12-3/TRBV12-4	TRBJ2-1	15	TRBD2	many	TGTGCCAGCAGTTTTTCCGGGACTAGCACCAATGAGCAGTTCTTC	CASSFSGTSTNEQFF
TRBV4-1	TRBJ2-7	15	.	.	TGCGCCAGCAGCCTAGACGGCCTCAGGGGCGGCGAGCAGTACTTC	CASSLDGLRGGEQYF
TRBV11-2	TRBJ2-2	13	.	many	TGTGCCAGCAGCTTAGCAGTCGGCGGGGAGCTGTTTTTT	CASSLAVGGELFF
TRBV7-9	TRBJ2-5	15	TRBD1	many	TGTGCCAGCAGCTTAGGGCCAGGGGGCCGGGAGACCCAGTACTTC	CASSLGPGGRETQYF
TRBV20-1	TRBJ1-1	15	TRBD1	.	TGCAGTGCTAGAGATAACAGGGGGCCGAACACTGAAGCTTTCTTT	CSARDNRGPNTEAFF
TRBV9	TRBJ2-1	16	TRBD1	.	TGTGCCAGCAGTGTAGAGCGCAGACAGGGCTACAATGAGCAGTTCTTC	CASSVERRQGYNEQFF
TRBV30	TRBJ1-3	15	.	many	TGTGCCTGGAGGGAAGACAGTCACTCTGGAAACACCATATATTTT	CAWREDSHSGNTIYF
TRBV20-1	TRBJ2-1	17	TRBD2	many	TGCAGTGCTAGAGCTAGCGGGATTGATAGCTCCTACAATGAGCAGTTCTTC	CSARASGIDSSYNEQFF
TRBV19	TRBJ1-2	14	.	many	TGTGCCAGTATAAAATCAGGGCACTACTATGGCTACACCTTC	CASIKSGHYYGYTF
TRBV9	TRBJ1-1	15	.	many	TGTGCCAGCAGCGTAGACGGGGACCTGAACACTGAAGCTTTCTTT	CASSVDGDLNTEAFF
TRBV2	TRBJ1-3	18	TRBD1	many	TGTGCCAGCAGTTCCGACGGGACAGGGGTCTCGTACGGAAACACCATATATTTT	CASSSDGTGVSYGNTIYF
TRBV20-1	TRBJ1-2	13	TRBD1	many	TGCAGTGCGACGGACAGGGTGGGCTATGGCTACACCTTC	CSATDRVGYGYTF
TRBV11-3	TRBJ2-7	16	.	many	TGTGCCAGCGCGAAGGGTCATTCAACCAGGTTTCACGAGCAGTACTTC	CASAKGHSTRFHEQYF
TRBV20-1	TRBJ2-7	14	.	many	TGCAGTGCCCGTGGGAGGACAAATTACTACGAGCAGTACTTC	CSARGRTNYYEQYF
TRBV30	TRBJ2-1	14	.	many	TGTGCCTCCGGCCCGGGAGAGGGGTACAATGAGCAGTTCTTC	CASGPGEGYNEQFF
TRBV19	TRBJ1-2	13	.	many	TGTGCCAGTAGTATTCGCGGAGTCGATGGCTACACCTTC	CASSIRGVDGYTF
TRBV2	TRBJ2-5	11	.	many	TGTGCCAGCAGTGGCGGGGAGACCCAGTACTTC	CASSGGETQYF
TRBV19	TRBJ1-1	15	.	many	TGTGCCAGTAGTGTCGCACAGGGTTGGAACACTGAAGCTTTCTTT	CASSVAQGWNTEAFF
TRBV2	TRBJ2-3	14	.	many	TGTGCCAGCAGTGTAGGGAGCACCACAGATACGCAGTATTTT	CASSVGSTTDTQYF
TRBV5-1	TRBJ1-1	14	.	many	TGCGCCAGCAGCTCTGATCCCGGTGGGACTGAAGCTTTCTTT	CASSSDPGGTEAFF
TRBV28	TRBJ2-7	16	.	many	TGTGCCAGCAGGCGCCCGGGGACTCTGAGCTCCTACGAGCAGTACTTC	CASRRPGTLSSYEQYF
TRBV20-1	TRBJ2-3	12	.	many	TGCAGTGCGGCGGGGCACACAGATACGCAGTATTTT	CSAAGHTDTQYF
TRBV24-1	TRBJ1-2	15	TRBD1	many	TGTGCCACCAGTGATTCCAGGGGGACTAACTATGGCTACACCTTC	CATSDSRGTNYGYTF
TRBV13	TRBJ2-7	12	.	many	TGTGCCAGCAGCCCCTACTCCTACGAGCAGTACTTC	CASSPYSYEQYF
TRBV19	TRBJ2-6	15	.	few	TGTGCCAGTAGTATTGAAGGGGATGGGGCCAACGTCCTGACTTTC	CASSIEGDGANVLTF
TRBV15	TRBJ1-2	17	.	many	TGTGCCACCAGCAGAGATTCAGGGGCACCCGCTAACTATGGCTACACCTTC	CATSRDSGAPANYGYTF
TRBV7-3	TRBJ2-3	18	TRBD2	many	TGTGCCAGCAGCCAAGGGGGATCGGGAGGGGGATCCACAGATACGCAGTATTTT	CASSQGGSGGGSTDTQYF
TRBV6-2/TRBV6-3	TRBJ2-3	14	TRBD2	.	TGTGCCAGCAGTGACGGCGGGAGAACAGATACGCAGTATTTT	CASSDGGRTDTQYF